This T cell receptor beta chain originates from a study of T cells in women clearing cervical HPV infection. The length of the CDR3 is 18 residues. The method was immunoSEQ multiplex PCR; TCRdb's version includes in-frame clones alone and lacks a portion of them. The repertoire table contains 45,000 to 50,000 clones. Details on this clone: Sequencing ends 3 residues short of the CDR3 end; the germline J gene provides the rest.

The J gene is TRBJ1-4, the V gene TRBV6-7, with a tentative D call TRBD1 (5 bases). Being an ORF, TRBV6-7 has a function that is uncertain. This sequence originates from a woman between 18 and 70 years old with a cervical HPV16 infection that either progressed to CIN3+ or cleared (not recorded which). Input material: blood buffy coat. CDR3 DNA (partial): TGTGCCAGCAGTTACGAGGACACACAAAGTCCTGGGGCCAACGTA. Amino acids: CASSYEDTQSPGANV. The full CDR3 reads CASSYEDTQSPGANVLFF.